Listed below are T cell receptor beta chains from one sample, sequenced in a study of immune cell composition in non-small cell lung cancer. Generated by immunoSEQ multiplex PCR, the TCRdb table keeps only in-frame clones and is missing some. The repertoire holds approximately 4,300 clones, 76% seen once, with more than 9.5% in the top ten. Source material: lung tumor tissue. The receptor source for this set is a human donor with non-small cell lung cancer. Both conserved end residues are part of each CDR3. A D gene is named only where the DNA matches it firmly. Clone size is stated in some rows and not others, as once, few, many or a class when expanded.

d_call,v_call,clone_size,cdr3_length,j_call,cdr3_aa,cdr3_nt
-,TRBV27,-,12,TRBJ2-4,CASSPTRNIQYF,TGTGCCAGCAGTCCCACCAGAAACATTCAGTACTTC
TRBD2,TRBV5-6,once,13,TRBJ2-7,CASSFRLADEQYF,TGTGCCAGCAGCTTCAGACTAGCCGACGAGCAGTACTTC
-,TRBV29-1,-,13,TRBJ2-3,CSVETLDLDTQYF,TGCAGCGTTGAGACTTTGGATTTGGATACGCAGTATTTT
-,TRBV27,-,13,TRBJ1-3,CASSATGGNTIYF,TGTGCCAGCAGTGCCACAGGGGGAAACACCATATATTTT
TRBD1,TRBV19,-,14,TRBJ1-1,CASNWDSMNTEAFF,TGTGCCAGTAACTGGGACAGCATGAACACTGAAGCTTTCTTT
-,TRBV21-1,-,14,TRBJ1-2,CASSKQVLNYGYTF,TGTGCCAGCAGCAAACAGGTCCTTAACTATGGCTACACCTTC
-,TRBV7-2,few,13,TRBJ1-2,CASSSGPIYGYTF,TGTGCCAGCAGCTCCGGTCCCATTTATGGCTACACCTTC
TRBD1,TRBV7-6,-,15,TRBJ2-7,CASSLGQGFSYEQYF,TGTGCCAGCAGCTTGGGACAGGGATTCTCCTACGAGCAGTACTTC
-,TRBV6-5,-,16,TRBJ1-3,CASSYSTGMAGNTIYF,TGTGCCAGCAGTTACTCTACCGGGATGGCGGGAAACACCATATATTTT
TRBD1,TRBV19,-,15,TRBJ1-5,CASSSTGKLGQPQHF,TGTGCCAGTAGTTCGACAGGGAAATTAGGTCAGCCCCAGCATTTT
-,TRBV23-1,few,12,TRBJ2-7,CASSPGRDEQYF,TGCGCCTCGAGCCCGGGCAGGGACGAGCAGTACTTC
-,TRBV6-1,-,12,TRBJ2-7,CASLSNPYEQYF,TGTGCCAGCCTTAGTAACCCCTACGAGCAGTACTTC
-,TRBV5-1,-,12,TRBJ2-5,CASSLFGETQYF,TGCGCCAGCAGCTTGTTCGGGGAGACCCAGTACTTC
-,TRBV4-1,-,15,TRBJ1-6,CASSQSSSYNSPLHF,TGCGCCAGCAGCCAATCGAGCTCCTATAATTCACCCCTCCACTTT
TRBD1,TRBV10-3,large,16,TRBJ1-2,CAISTEGQGNNYGYTF,TGTGCCATCAGTACGGAAGGACAGGGCAACAACTATGGCTACACCTTC
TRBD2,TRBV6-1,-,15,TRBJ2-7,CASREGLAGVYEQYF,TGTGCCAGCAGAGAGGGACTAGCGGGAGTATACGAGCAGTACTTC
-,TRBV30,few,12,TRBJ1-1,CAWSLQGTEAFF,TGTGCCTGGAGTCTTCAGGGCACTGAAGCTTTCTTT
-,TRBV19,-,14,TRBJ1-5,CASSITGLDQPQHF,TGTGCCAGTAGTATAACAGGGTTGGATCAGCCCCAGCATTTT
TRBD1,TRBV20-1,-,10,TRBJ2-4,CSAGDRGQYF,TGCAGTGCTGGGGACAGGGGGCAGTACTTC
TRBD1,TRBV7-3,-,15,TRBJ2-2,CASSLGQAVTGELFF,TGTGCCAGCAGCTTGGGACAGGCAGTCACCGGGGAGCTGTTTTTT
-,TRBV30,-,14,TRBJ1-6,CAWSVTVDNSPLHF,TGTGCCTGGAGTGTAACGGTTGATAATTCACCCCTCCACTTT
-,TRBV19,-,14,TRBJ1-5,CASSIDSYNQPQHF,TGTGCCAGTAGTATCGACAGCTACAATCAGCCCCAGCATTTT
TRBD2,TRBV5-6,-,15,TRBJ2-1,CASSFAGGVPNEQFF,TGTGCCAGCAGCTTCGCGGGGGGGGTTCCCAATGAGCAGTTCTTC
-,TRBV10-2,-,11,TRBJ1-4,CASGEVEKLFF,TGCGCCAGCGGGGAGGTCGAAAAACTGTTTTTT
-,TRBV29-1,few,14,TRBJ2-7,CSVEGLQGVNEQYF,TGCAGCGTTGAAGGGTTACAGGGTGTCAACGAGCAGTACTTC
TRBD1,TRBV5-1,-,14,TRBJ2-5,CASSLVGGGETQYF,TGCGCCAGCAGCTTGGTAGGGGGCGGTGAGACCCAGTACTTC
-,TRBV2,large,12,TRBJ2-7,CASRGGPGEQYF,TGTGCCAGCAGAGGGGGTCCTGGGGAGCAGTACTTC
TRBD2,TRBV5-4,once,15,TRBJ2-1,CASSSRLAGNNEQFF,TGTGCCAGCAGCTCGCGACTAGCGGGGAACAATGAGCAGTTCTTC
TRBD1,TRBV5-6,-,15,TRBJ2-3,CASSRQGRLADTQYF,TGTGCCAGCAGCCGACAGGGGCGTCTCGCAGATACGCAGTATTTT
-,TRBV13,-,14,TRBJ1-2,CASSQGGLLFGYTF,TGTGCCAGCAGCCAAGGCGGGCTCCTTTTCGGCTACACCTTC
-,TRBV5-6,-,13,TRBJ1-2,CASSWWQGSGYTF,TGTGCCAGCAGCTGGTGGCAGGGGTCTGGCTACACCTTC
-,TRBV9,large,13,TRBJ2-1,CASSLGDRNEQFF,TGTGCCAGCAGCCTCGGCGACAGGAATGAGCAGTTCTTC
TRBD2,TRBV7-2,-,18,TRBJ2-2,CASSLVRTSGGSTGELFF,TGTGCCAGCAGCTTAGTCAGGACTAGCGGGGGTTCAACCGGGGAGCTGTTTTTT
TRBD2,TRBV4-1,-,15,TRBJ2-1,CASSLRDYSYNEQFF,TGCGCCAGCAGCCTCCGGGACTACTCCTACAATGAGCAGTTCTTC
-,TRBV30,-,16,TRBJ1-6,CAWTATLPSYNSPLHF,TGTGCCTGGACCGCGACACTCCCCTCCTATAATTCACCCCTCCACTTT
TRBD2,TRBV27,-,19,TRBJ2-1,CASSRPTGIAGGSYNEQFF,TGTGCCAGCAGTCGCCCGACAGGAATAGCGGGGGGCTCCTACAATGAGCAGTTCTTC
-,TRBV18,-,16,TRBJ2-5,CASSPSFGQLKETQYF,TGTGCCAGCTCACCAAGCTTCGGACAGCTTAAAGAGACCCAGTACTTC
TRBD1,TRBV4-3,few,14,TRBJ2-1,CASSKGQGETEQFF,TGCGCCAGCAGCAAAGGACAGGGGGAGACGGAGCAGTTCTTC
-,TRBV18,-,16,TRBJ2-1,CASSMGQKLSYNEQFF,TGTGCCAGCTCAATGGGACAAAAGCTCTCCTACAATGAGCAGTTCTTC
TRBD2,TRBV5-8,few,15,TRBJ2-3,CASSLARLAADTQYF,TGTGCCAGCAGCTTGGCGCGGCTAGCGGCGGATACGCAGTATTTT
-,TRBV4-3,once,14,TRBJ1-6,CASGEALGASPLHF,TGCGCCAGCGGGGAGGCCCTCGGGGCTTCACCCCTCCACTTT
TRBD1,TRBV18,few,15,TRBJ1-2,CASSPPGQGGYGYTF,TGTGCCAGCTCACCACCGGGACAGGGGGGTTATGGCTACACCTTC
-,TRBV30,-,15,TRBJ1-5,CAWSRGGAGDQPQHF,TGTGCCTGGAGTAGAGGTGGGGCAGGGGATCAGCCCCAGCATTTT
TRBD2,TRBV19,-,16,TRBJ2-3,CASRGGKLASTDTQYF,TGTGCCAGTAGGGGGGGGAAACTAGCAAGCACAGATACGCAGTATTTT
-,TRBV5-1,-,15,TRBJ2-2,CASTPRGATDGELFF,TGCGCCAGCACTCCCCGGGGGGCTACTGACGGGGAGCTGTTTTTT
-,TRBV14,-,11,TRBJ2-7,CASVPVYEQYF,TGTGCCAGCGTACCGGTCTACGAGCAGTACTTC
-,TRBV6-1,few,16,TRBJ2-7,CASSEIAGSSSYEQYF,TGTGCCAGCAGTGAAATTGCGGGCAGCAGCTCCTACGAGCAGTACTTC
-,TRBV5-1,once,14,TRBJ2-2,CASKAGRNTGELFF,TGCGCCAGCAAGGCAGGTCGTAACACCGGGGAGCTGTTTTTT
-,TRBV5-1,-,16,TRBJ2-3,CASSLAGPGGTDTQYF,TGCGCCAGCAGCTTGGCGGGGCCGGGAGGCACAGATACGCAGTATTTT
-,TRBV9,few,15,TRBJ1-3,CASSVEGQAGNTIYF,TGTGCCAGCAGCGTAGAGGGACAAGCTGGAAACACCATATATTTT
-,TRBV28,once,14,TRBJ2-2,CASIAEGTTGELFF,TGTGCCAGCATCGCCGAGGGTACCACCGGGGAGCTGTTTTTT
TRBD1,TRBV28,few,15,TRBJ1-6,CASSFGQGRHSPLHF,TGTGCCAGCAGTTTCGGACAGGGCAGACATTCACCCCTCCACTTT
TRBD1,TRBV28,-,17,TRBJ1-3,CASSFPGQAYSGNTIYF,TGTGCCAGCAGTTTTCCTGGACAGGCCTACTCTGGAAACACCATATATTTT
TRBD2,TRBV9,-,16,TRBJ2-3,CASSVAGGSSTDTQYF,TGTGCCAGCAGCGTAGCGGGGGGTTCTAGCACAGATACGCAGTATTTT
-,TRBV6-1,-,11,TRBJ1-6,CASLQGYTLHF,TGTGCCAGCTTACAGGGTTATACCCTCCACTTT